These 11 T cell receptor beta chains share one sample of origin, sequenced in a study of cytomegalovirus exposure and HLA in healthy donors. The primer mix had 60 Vbeta and 13 Jbeta primers. Sequencing used immunoSEQ multiplex PCR; TCRdb keeps in-frame clones, though not all of them. The repertoire consists of approximately 150,000 clones, with around 80% occurring once and the leading ten covering around 2.5%. Sequencing was carried out using PBMCs. The source is a female donor in good health and CMV-seronegative.

The CDR3 sequence: CASTQGGTQPQHF. In DNA form, the CDR3 reads TGTGCCAGTACCCAAGGAGGGACTCAGCCCCAGCATTTT. The J gene is TRBJ1-5, the V gene TRBV19, with D maybe TRBD1 (5 bases). The germline V gene encodes CDR1 LNHDA and CDR2 SQIVND (reference sequence). CDR3 size: 13 residues. Trimming took 7 bases from V and 6 from J, leaving 13 bases between them.

Concerning this clone itself: The sample has other DNA sequences that encode this CDR3 too. The chain has TRBV5-6 and TRBJ1-2, with 7 bases aligning to TRBD1. The CDR3 contains 15 residues. Trimming removed 4 bases from V and 8 bases from J; junction bases left unmatched: 14. The germline V gene encodes CDR1 SGHDT and CDR2 YYEEEE. As DNA, the CDR3 is TGTGCCAGCAGCCAAGGACAGGTCCTTAGCTACGGCTACACCTTC. This codes for CASSQGQVLSYGYTF.

The rearrangement uses TRBV5-1 and TRBJ2-3; D not certain. The CDR3 totals 15 residues. Germline V gene data show CDR1 as SGHRS and CDR2 as YFSETQ. V lost 1 base, J lost 0 bases, and 9 bases lay in between. In nucleotides, the CDR3 is TGCGCCAGCAGCTTGCCCCCGGGTAGCACAGATACGCAGTATTTT. Translated: CASSLPPGSTDTQYF.

V and J are TRBV4-2 and TRBJ2-3; D ambiguous. This CDR3 comprises 13 residues. Per germline, CDR1 LGHNA and CDR2 YNFKEQ. V was shortened by 2 bases and J by 0 bases, with 3 bases between the two germline ends. CDR3 protein: CASSQSSTDTQYF. In DNA, the CDR3 is TGTGCCAGCAGCCAAAGCAGCACAGATACGCAGTATTTT.

The sample holds one count of this clone. The chain is built from TRBV5-1 and TRBJ1-4; D is possibly TRBD1 (6 bases). Germline CDR1 and CDR2: SGHRS and YFSETQ. V lost 2 bases and J 6 bases, leaving 14 bases between the germline ends. CDR3 length: 15 residues. The CDR3 spells CASSLRPSGDEKLFF. The DNA for the CDR3 is TGCGCCAGCAGCTTACGACCCTCAGGGGATGAAAAACTGTTTTTT.

The V and J genes are TRBV7-2 and TRBJ2-1; TRBD2 matches at 7 bases. Germline CDR1 SGHTA, CDR2 FQGNSA. V was clipped by 7 bases and J by 0 bases; unmatched bases: 6. CDR3 size: 15 residues. This CDR3 is CASTLGGSSYNEQFF. The CDR3 bases are TGTGCCAGCACTCTGGGGGGGAGCTCCTACAATGAGCAGTTCTTC.

The rearrangement joins TRBV15 to TRBJ1-4; 9 bases line up with TRBD1. The CDR3 length is 18 residues. CDR1 and CDR2 (germline): LNHNV, YYDKDF (reference sequence). Trimming removed 3 bases from V and 0 bases from J; junction bases left unmatched: 8. This CDR3 reads CATSRKTGGRSTNEKLFF. The DNA of the CDR3 is TGTGCCACCAGCAGGAAAACAGGGGGCAGGTCAACTAATGAAAAACTGTTTTTT.

CDR3 region: CASSPTGVNQPQHF. The CDR3 DNA is TGCGCCAGCAGCCCGACAGGGGTCAATCAGCCCCAGCATTTT. V gene TRBV5-1 combines with J gene TRBJ1-5, with 8 nucleotides matching TRBD1. The CDR3 length is 14 residues. From germline, CDR1 is SGHRS and CDR2 YFSETQ. Losses at the gene ends were 4 bases for V and 3 bases for J; bases not matched to a gene: 3.

Details on this clone: This same CDR3 is encoded by further DNA sequences in the sample. The CDR3 DNA follows: TGTGCCAGCAGTTCCGACAGGGGCAATCAGCCCCAGCATTTT. It encodes CASSSDRGNQPQHF. This chain joins TRBV2 and TRBJ1-5, with 7 bases aligning to TRBD1. After removal of 5 bases from V and 2 bases from J, the junction contained 3 bases not matched to a gene. Per the germline V gene, CDR1 is SNHLY and CDR2 is FYNNEI. This CDR3 is built from 14 residues.

The chain recombines TRBV5-1 with TRBJ1-2; 8 bases are shared with TRBD1. This CDR3 region has 13 residues. V dropped 6 bases and J dropped 7; count of bases not matched to a gene: 8. Germline V gene data show CDR1 as SGHRS and CDR2 as YFSETQ. CDR3 protein: CASTDRGEGGYTF. DNA of the CDR3: TGCGCCAGCACCGACAGGGGAGAAGGTGGCTACACCTTC.

This clone was picked up a small number of times. The V gene is TRBV6-1, the J gene TRBJ2-3, with D possibly TRBD2 on 5 matching bases. CDR1 and CDR2 from the germline V gene are MNHNS and SASEGT. The CDR3 has 15 amino acids. The germline V and J ends were trimmed by 3 bases and 1 base, with 11 bases remaining between them. CDR3 amino acids: CASSERALGTDTQYF. In DNA, the CDR3 is TGTGCCAGCAGTGAGCGGGCGCTGGGCACAGATACGCAGTATTTT.